This T cell receptor (beta chain) is drawn from a study of shared clonotypes between healthy human individuals. Remarks on this clone: Its antigen is unknown.

Study conclusions and caveats: Incomplete sequencing of sorted subsets was indicated by rarefaction despite large depth.

Germline CDR1 is SGDLS and CDR2 is YYNGEE. The V end lost 3 bases, the J end lost 9 bases, and 19 bases lay between the germline ends. The CDR3 loop spans 15 amino acids. Original processing notes: Filtering differed, since immunoSEQ gave only junction sequences and no quality scores. The protocol was immunoSEQ multiplex PCR, while the TCRdb copy is restricted to in-frame clones and leaves out a portion. V, J and clone size were drawn from that table, and D and trimming were deduced from the DNA. The sample has about 2 million clones, 95% seen once. Donors included only healthy HIV-negative adults lacking recent acute infections or vaccinations.

Material: naive CD4+ T cells sorted from blood. Noted subset: CD45RA+ positively selected. The V gene is TRBV9, the J gene TRBJ2-1; D perhaps matches TRBD1 (6 bases). The origin of this receptor is a man aged 18 to 30 in good health. CDR3: CASSGIVGAPSEQFF. The CDR3 nucleotides read TGTGCCAGCAGCGGTATTGTGGGGGCCCCCAGTGAGCAGTTCTTC.